Each of the 16 T cell receptor beta chains below was sequenced from the same sample in a study of blood T cell repertoires in COVID-19 (dated by TCRdb to about 2020). Receptor amplification or capture employed the immunoSEQ multiplex PCR assay. Imported from immuneACCESS, the table was reduced by TCRdb to in-frame sequences with V and J called. These copies leave out some clones; in studies compared against another copy, an unresolved V gene accounts for under half, and the cause of the remainder is not known. The sample table contains roughly 410,000 clones; only one count was recorded for 70% to 90% of them. The ten largest clonotypes hold 2% to 2.5% of the sample. What was sequenced was peripheral blood. The source is a woman in her sixties with COVID-19, enrolled during active disease.

The gene calls are TRBV30 and TRBJ1-4; no firm D call. CDR1 is GTSNPN, CDR2 SVGIG, per germline (reference sequence). The CDR3 is 16 amino acids. V lost 5 bases, J lost 3 bases, and 19 bases lay in between. The CDR3 DNA sequence: TGTGCCTGGTCAACCTCAACGATGCGGCCTAATGAAAAACTGTTTTTT. Amino acid sequence: CAWSTSTMRPNEKLFF. The full variable domain, rest sourced from reference TRBV30 and TRBJ1-4, is SQTIHQWPATLVQPVGSPLSLECTVEGTSNPNLYWYRQAAGRGLQLLFYSVGIGQISSEVPQNLSASRPQDRQFILSSKKLLLSDSGFYLCAWSTSTMRPNEKLFFGSGTQLSVL.

The chain is built from TRBV7-2 and TRBJ2-3, with a possible D match to TRBD2 (6 bases). Germline assignment: CDR1 SGHTA and CDR2 FQGNSA. The CDR3 extends over 16 amino acids. V was cut by 5 bases and J by 1 base, with 16 bases left in between. CDR3: CASSLIPGLRTDTQYF. The DNA of the CDR3 is TGTGCCAGCAGCCTTATACCGGGACTCCGCACAGATACGCAGTATTTT.

The chain joins TRBV6-6 to TRBJ2-7; 10 positions agree with TRBD1. V shed 5 bases and J 0 bases; nucleotides not matched to a gene: 4. The CDR3 has 15 amino acids. CDR1 is MNHNY and CDR2 is SVGAGI in the germline V gene (reference sequence). The CDR3, as DNA: TGTGCCAGCAGTCGGGGGACAGGGGCCTCCTACGAGCAGTACTTC. Protein sequence: CASSRGTGASYEQYF.

The gene calls are TRBV5-8 and TRBJ2-2; TRBD1 matches 8 bases. The germline CDR1 and CDR2 sequences are SGHTS and YDEGEE. V lost 1 base and J lost 5; bases outside the gene matches: 4. The CDR3 length is 15 residues. The CDR3 coding sequence is TGTGCCAGCAGCTTGTTCAGGGGGCTTACCGGGGAGCTGTTTTTT. This sequence encodes CASSLFRGLTGELFF.

This rearrangement joins TRBV7-2 to TRBJ2-7; 10 bases match TRBD2. CDR1 and CDR2 (germline): SGHTA, FQGNSA. The CDR3 consists of 14 residues. V gave up 6 bases and J gave up 3 bases; unmatched junction bases: 5. The CDR3 nucleotides are TGTGCCAGCAGTTGGAGACTAGCGGGCTACGAGCAGTACTTC. The encoded protein is CASSWRLAGYEQYF.

The chain joins TRBV4-1 to TRBJ2-1, with 10 bases that match TRBD2. The CDR3 contains 16 residues. In germline, CDR1 is MGHRA, CDR2 YSYEKL. Trimming took 2 bases from V and 3 from J; bases not matched to a gene: 4. CDR3 amino acids: CASSQPGLADYNEQFF. CDR3 coding DNA: TGCGCCAGCAGCCAACCTGGACTAGCGGACTACAATGAGCAGTTCTTC.

The CDR3 DNA reads TGCGCCAGCAGCTTGCTAGTACGCACAAAGACGACCACAGATACGCAGTATTTT. Protein: CASSLLVRTKTTTDTQYF. The J gene is TRBJ2-3, the V gene TRBV5-1; D remains unclear. CDR1 is SGHRS and CDR2 is YFSETQ in the germline V gene. Trimming removed 1 base from V and 2 bases from J, with 20 bases in between. This CDR3 spans 18 amino acids. The full variable domain, rest sourced from reference TRBV5-1 and TRBJ2-3, is KAGVTQTPRYLIKTRGQQVTLSCSPISGHRSVSWYQQTPGQGLQFLFEYFSETQRNKGNFPGRFSGRQFSNSRSEMNVSTLELGDSALYLCASSLLVRTKTTTDTQYFGPGTRLTVL.

The chain employs TRBV6-5 and TRBJ1-4; no reliable D call. This CDR3 has 13 residues. V gave up 6 bases and J gave up 8 bases, with 13 bases separating them. Germline lookup yields CDR1 MNHEY and CDR2 SVGAGI. Written as DNA, the CDR3 is TGTGCCAGCAGGGAGAGGCCTACGGAAAAACTGTTTTTT. Residues: CASRERPTEKLFF.

V and J are TRBV9 and TRBJ2-1; 9 bases are a match to TRBD2. The CDR3 runs to 15 residues. J was trimmed by 9 bases and V by 0 bases; bases with no gene match: 7. Germline V gives CDR1 SGDLS, CDR2 YYNGEE. CDR3 loop: CASSVVGSGGGEQFF. The CDR3 nucleotides read TGTGCCAGCAGCGTAGTAGGTAGCGGGGGCGGTGAGCAGTTCTTC.

The rearrangement joins TRBV9 to TRBJ2-3; 12 bases match TRBD2. V trimming: 0 bases; J trimming: 4 bases; junction bases outside the gene matches: 3. Germline CDR1 and CDR2: SGDLS and YYNGEE. There are 16 residues in the CDR3. CDR3 in DNA: TGTGCCAGCAGCGTAGATCCTAGCGGGGGGGCAGATACGCAGTATTTT. Encoded protein: CASSVDPSGGADTQYF. The whole variable domain, filled in from reference TRBV9 and TRBJ2-3, reads DSGVTQTPKHLITATGQRVTLRCSPRSGDLSVYWYQQSLDQGLQFLIQYYNGEERAKGNILERFSAQQFPDLHSELNLSSLELGDSALYFCASSVDPSGGADTQYFGPGTRLTVL.

The count of this clone is one. The V call is TRBV5-8, the J call TRBJ1-5; D may be TRBD1 (5 bases). Germline CDR1 reads SGHTS; CDR2 reads YDEGEE. The ends were cut back, 1 base at V and 3 bases at J, with 14 bases in the middle. The CDR3 covers 16 residues. The CDR3 spells CASSLNKGADNQPQHF. In DNA form, the CDR3 reads TGTGCCAGCAGCTTGAATAAAGGGGCCGACAATCAGCCCCAGCATTTT. The full variable domain, its missing parts supplied by reference TRBV5-8 and TRBJ1-5, is EAGVTQSPTHLIKTRGQQATLRCSPISGHTSVYWYQQALGLGLQFLLWYDEGEERNRGNFPPRFSGRQFPNYSSELNVNALELEDSALYLCASSLNKGADNQPQHFGDGTRLSIL.

The chain uses TRBV19 and TRBJ1-6; 8 positions agree with TRBD1. The CDR3 spans 14 residues. The ends lost 5 bases at V and 10 bases at J; junction bases unmatched: 7. In germline, CDR1 is LNHDA, CDR2 SQIVND (reference sequence). Here the CDR3 DNA reads TGTGCCAGTAGTTTTACAGGGGGAAGCTCACCCCTCCACTTT. It encodes CASSFTGGSSPLHF. Together with reference TRBV19 and TRBJ1-6, the CDR3 gives the full variable domain: DGGITQSPKYLFRKEGQNVTLSCEQNLNHDAMYWYRQDPGQGLRLIYYSQIVNDFQKGDIAEGYSVSREKKESFPLTVTSAQKNPTAFYLCASSFTGGSSPLHFGNGTRLTVT.

The chain links TRBV19 to TRBJ1-2; 9 bases are a match to TRBD1. J lost 2 bases, V lost 3 bases, and 1 base had no gene match. CDR3 size: 14 residues. The V gene's germline CDR1 is LNHDA and CDR2 SQIVND (reference sequence). CDR3 amino acids: CASSMGTGNYGYTF. The CDR3 DNA is TGTGCCAGTAGTATGGGGACAGGGAACTATGGCTACACCTTC. Together with reference TRBV19 and TRBJ1-2, the CDR3 gives the full variable domain: DGGITQSPKYLFRKEGQNVTLSCEQNLNHDAMYWYRQDPGQGLRLIYYSQIVNDFQKGDIAEGYSVSREKKESFPLTVTSAQKNPTAFYLCASSMGTGNYGYTFGSGTRLTVV.

The chain carries TRBV28 and TRBJ1-4; 9 bases align to TRBD1. CDR1 is MDHEN and CDR2 is SYDVKM in the germline V gene. V shed 4 bases and J 7 bases; nucleotides not matched to a gene: 7. CDR3 length equals 15 residues. Written as DNA, the CDR3 is TGTGCCAGCAGTTCTACAGGGGGCGTTATTGAAAAACTGTTTTTT. Its translation: CASSSTGGVIEKLFF.

The V and J genes are TRBV28 and TRBJ1-3; D may be TRBD1 (6 bases). The germline V gene encodes CDR1 MDHEN and CDR2 SYDVKM. Trimming took 6 bases from V and 3 from J, leaving 15 bases between them. The CDR3 runs 15 residues. CDR3 DNA sequence: TGTGCCAGCAGCCCTCGGACAGCGCATGGAAACACCATATATTTT. Its translation: CASSPRTAHGNTIYF.

This clone was observed a single time. The J gene is TRBJ2-5, the V gene TRBV5-4; TRBD1 matches 7 bases. V lost 4 bases to trimming and J lost 0 bases; unmatched junction nucleotides: 6. The CDR3 is 15 residues long. Germline V gene data show CDR1 as SGHNT and CDR2 as YYREEE (reference sequence). CDR3 in amino acids: CASSQGQLYQETQYF. DNA for the CDR3: TGTGCCAGCAGCCAGGGACAGCTCTACCAAGAGACCCAGTACTTC.